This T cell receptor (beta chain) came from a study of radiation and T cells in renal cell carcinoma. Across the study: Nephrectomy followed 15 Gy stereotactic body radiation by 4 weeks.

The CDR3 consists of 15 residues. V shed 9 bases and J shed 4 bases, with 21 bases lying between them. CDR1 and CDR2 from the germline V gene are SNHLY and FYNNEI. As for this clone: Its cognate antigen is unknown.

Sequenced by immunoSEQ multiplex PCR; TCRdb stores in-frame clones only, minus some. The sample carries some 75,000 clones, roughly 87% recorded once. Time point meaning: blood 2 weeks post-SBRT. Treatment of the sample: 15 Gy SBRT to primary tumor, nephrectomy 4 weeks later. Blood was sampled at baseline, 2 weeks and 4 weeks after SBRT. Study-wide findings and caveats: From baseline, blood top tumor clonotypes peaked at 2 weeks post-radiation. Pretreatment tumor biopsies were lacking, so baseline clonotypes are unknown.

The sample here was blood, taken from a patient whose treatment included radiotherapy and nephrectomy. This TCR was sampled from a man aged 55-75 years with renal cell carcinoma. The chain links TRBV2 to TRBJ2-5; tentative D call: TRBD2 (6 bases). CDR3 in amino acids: CASLSGPGQGETQYF. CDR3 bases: TGTGCCAGTTTAAGCGGGCCGGGCCAGGGAGAGACCCAGTACTTC.